The 6 T cell receptor beta chains in this list originate from one sample, sequenced in a study of shared clonotypes between healthy human individuals. Some clones are missing from TCRdb's copy, which holds only in-frame ones; the method was immunoSEQ multiplex PCR. The sample has a few hundred thousand clones, around 67% seen once. Source material: memory CD4+ T cells sorted from blood. Subset noted: CD45RA-negative fraction. Receptors originate from a man aged 25 to 40 in good health.

This clone came up a few times. The chain has TRBV7-2 and TRBJ2-1; 8 bases are a match to TRBD2. V shed 2 bases, J shed 0 bases, and the junction held 6 bases outside the gene matches. Germline V CDR1 and CDR2: SGHTA, FQGNSA. This CDR3 comprises 17 residues. DNA of the CDR3: TGTGCCAGCAGCTTACACGGCGGGGGGAGCTCCTACAATGAGCAGTTCTTC. Protein product: CASSLHGGGSSYNEQFF.

This sequence joins TRBV15 and TRBJ2-1; perhaps D is TRBD1 or TRBD2 (5 bases each). V was trimmed by 7 bases and J by 6 bases, leaving 16 bases between them. Germline CDR1 is LNHNV and CDR2 is YYDKDF (reference sequence). The length of the CDR3 is 14 residues. CDR3 DNA: TGTGCCACCACCCAGAGGGATAGGGGCAATGAGCAGTTCTTC. Its translation is CATTQRDRGNEQFF.

The J gene is TRBJ2-7, the V gene TRBV11-2; D possibly matches TRBD1 or TRBD2 (5 bases each). Between the trimmed V and J ends, which lost 6 bases and 2 bases, there was a span of 8 bases. CDR1 is SGHAT and CDR2 is FQNNGV in the germline V gene. This CDR3 spans 12 amino acids. The DNA for the CDR3 is TGTGCCAGCAGAGGGACCGCCTACGAGCAGTACTTC. It yields the protein CASRGTAYEQYF.

Written as DNA, the CDR3 is TGTGCCAGCAGCTTAGCCGGGCCGAACACCGGGGAGCTGTTTTTT. Translating gives CASSLAGPNTGELFF. The rearrangement joins TRBV7-9 to TRBJ2-2; no definite D call. This CDR3 has 15 amino acids. Germline CDR1 is SEHNR and CDR2 is FQNEAQ (reference sequence). Trimming stripped 0 bases from V and 0 bases from J, with 5 bases between.

V gene TRBV10-2 combines with J gene TRBJ2-7; D uncertain. CDR1 and CDR2 from the germline V gene are WSHSY and SAAADI. The CDR3 runs to 12 residues. V lost 6 bases and J 1 base, leaving 7 bases between the germline ends. CDR3 coding DNA: TGCGCCAGCAGGGACCCGTCCTACGAGCAGTACTTC. Its translation: CASRDPSYEQYF.

The chain couples TRBV19 to TRBJ2-7, with TRBD1 matching 8 bases. Germline CDR1 and CDR2: LNHDA and SQIVND (reference sequence). The CDR3 sequence is 14 residues long. V lost 5 bases to trimming and J lost 5 bases; unmatched junction nucleotides: 8. CDR3 sequence: CASSPRTGRNEQYF. DNA for the CDR3: TGTGCCAGTAGTCCTCGGACAGGGAGGAACGAGCAGTACTTC.